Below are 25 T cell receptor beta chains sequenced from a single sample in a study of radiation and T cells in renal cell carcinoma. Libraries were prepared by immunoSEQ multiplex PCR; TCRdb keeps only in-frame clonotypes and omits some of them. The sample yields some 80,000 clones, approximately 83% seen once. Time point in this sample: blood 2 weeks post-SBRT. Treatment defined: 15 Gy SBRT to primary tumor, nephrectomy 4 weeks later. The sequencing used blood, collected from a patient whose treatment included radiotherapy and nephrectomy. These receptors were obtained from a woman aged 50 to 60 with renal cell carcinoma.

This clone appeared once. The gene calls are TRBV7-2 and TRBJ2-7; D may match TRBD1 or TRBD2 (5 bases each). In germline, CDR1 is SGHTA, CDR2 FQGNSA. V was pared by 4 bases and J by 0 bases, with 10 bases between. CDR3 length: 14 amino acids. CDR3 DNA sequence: TGTGCCAGCAGCTCGGGACGGATCTCCTACGAGCAGTACTTC. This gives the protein CASSSGRISYEQYF.

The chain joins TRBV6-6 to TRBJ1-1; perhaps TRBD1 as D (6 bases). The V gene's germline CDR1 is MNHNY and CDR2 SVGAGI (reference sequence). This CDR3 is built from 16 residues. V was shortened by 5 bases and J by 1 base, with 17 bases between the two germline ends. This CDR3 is CASSHSPGGGNTEAFF. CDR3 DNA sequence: TGTGCCAGCAGTCACAGCCCGGGAGGGGGGAACACTGAAGCTTTCTTT.

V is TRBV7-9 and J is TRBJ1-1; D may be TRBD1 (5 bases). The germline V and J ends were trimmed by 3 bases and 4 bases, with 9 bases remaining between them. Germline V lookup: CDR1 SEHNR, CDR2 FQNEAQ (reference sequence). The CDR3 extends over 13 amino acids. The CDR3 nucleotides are TGTGCCAGCAGCTTGCAGGGTGGCACTGAAGCTTTCTTT. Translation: CASSLQGGTEAFF.

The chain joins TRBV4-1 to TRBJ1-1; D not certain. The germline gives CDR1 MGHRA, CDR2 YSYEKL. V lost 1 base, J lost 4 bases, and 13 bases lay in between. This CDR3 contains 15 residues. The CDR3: CASSQADGVGTEAFF. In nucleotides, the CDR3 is TGCGCCAGCAGCCAAGCCGACGGGGTTGGCACTGAAGCTTTCTTT.

CDR3 sequence: CSVEVTNSGNTIYF. The DNA of the CDR3 is TGCAGCGTTGAGGTCACCAACTCTGGAAACACCATATATTTT. The genes are TRBV29-1 and TRBJ1-3; D gene ambiguous. Germline V CDR1 and CDR2: SQVTM, ANQGSEA. The CDR3 contains 14 residues. V lost 3 bases to trimming and J lost 0 bases, with 9 bases between them.

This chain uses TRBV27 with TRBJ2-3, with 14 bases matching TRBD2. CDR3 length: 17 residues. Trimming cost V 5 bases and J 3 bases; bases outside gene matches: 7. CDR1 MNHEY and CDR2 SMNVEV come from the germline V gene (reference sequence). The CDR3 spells CASSQRTSGGRTDTQYF. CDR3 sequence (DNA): TGTGCCAGCAGTCAGCGGACTAGCGGGGGGCGAACAGATACGCAGTATTTT.

CDR3 protein: CASSYSSGAGINIQYF. In DNA, the CDR3 is TGTGCCAGCAGTTACTCGTCCGGGGCAGGGATAAACATTCAGTACTTC. This chain links TRBV6-6 with TRBJ2-4, with D tentatively TRBD1 or TRBD2 (5 bases each). Per germline, CDR1 MNHNY and CDR2 SVGAGI (reference sequence). V lost 0 bases to trimming and J lost 6 bases, with 15 bases between them. The CDR3 is 16 residues long.

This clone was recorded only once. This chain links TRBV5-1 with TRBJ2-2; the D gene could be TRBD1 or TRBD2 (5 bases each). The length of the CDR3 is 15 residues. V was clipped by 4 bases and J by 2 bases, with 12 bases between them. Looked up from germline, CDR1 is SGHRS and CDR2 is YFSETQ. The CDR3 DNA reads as TGCGCCAGCAGCATCGGGACCACCAACACCGGGGAGCTGTTTTTT. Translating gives CASSIGTTNTGELFF. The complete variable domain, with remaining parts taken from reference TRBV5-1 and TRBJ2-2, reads KAGVTQTPRYLIKTRGQQVTLSCSPISGHRSVSWYQQTPGQGLQFLFEYFSETQRNKGNFPGRFSGRQFSNSRSEMNVSTLELGDSALYLCASSIGTTNTGELFFGEGSRLTVL.

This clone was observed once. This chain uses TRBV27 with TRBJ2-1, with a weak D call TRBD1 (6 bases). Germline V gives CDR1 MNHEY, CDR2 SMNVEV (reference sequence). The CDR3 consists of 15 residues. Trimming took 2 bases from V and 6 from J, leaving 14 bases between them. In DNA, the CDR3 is TGTGCCAGCAGTTTACATACGACAGGTACCAATGAGCAGTTCTTC. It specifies CASSLHTTGTNEQFF.

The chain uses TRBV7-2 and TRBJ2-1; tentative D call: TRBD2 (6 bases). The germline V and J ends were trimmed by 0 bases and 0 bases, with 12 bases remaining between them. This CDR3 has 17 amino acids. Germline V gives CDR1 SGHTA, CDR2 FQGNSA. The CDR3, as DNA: TGTGCCAGCAGCTTAGCTAGCGGCGATAGCTCCTACAATGAGCAGTTCTTC. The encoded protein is CASSLASGDSSYNEQFF.

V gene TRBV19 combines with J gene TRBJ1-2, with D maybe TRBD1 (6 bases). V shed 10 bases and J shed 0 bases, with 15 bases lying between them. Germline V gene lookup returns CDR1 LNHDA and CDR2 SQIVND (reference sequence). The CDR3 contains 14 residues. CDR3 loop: CATHGGRANYGYTF. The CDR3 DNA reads TGTGCCACACATGGGGGCAGAGCTAACTATGGCTACACCTTC.

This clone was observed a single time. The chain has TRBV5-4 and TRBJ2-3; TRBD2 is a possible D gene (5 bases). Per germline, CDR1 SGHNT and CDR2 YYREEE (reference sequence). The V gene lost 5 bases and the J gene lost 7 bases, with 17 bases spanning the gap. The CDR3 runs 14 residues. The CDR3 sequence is CASRPLGDPYTQYF. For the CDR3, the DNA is TGTGCCAGCAGGCCGCTCGGGGATCCCTATACGCAGTATTTT.

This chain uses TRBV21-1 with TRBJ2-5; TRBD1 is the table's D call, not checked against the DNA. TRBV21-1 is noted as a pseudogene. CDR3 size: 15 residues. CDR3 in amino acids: CASSKPSGLRGTQYF. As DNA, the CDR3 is TGTGCCAGCAGCAAACCCTCAGGGCTAAGAGGGACCCAGTACTTC.

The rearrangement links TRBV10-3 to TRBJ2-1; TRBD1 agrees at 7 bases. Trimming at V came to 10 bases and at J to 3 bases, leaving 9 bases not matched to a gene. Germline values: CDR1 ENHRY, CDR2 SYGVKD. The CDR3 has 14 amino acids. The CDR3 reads CATRSGQDYNEQFF. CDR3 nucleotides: TGTGCCACGCGGTCAGGACAGGACTACAATGAGCAGTTCTTC.

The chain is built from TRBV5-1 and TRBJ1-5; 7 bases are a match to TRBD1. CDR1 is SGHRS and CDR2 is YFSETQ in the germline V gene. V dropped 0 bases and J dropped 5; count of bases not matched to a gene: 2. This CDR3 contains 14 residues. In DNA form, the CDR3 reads TGCGCCAGCAGCTTGGGAGACAGGGATCAGCCCCAGCATTTT. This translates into CASSLGDRDQPQHF.

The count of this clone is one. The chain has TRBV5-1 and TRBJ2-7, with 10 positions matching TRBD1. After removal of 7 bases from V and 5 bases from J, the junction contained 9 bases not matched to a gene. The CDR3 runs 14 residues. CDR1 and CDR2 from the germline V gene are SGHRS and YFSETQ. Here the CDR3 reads CASGWDRGAHEQYF. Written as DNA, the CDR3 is TGCGCCAGCGGGTGGGACAGGGGTGCCCACGAGCAGTACTTC.

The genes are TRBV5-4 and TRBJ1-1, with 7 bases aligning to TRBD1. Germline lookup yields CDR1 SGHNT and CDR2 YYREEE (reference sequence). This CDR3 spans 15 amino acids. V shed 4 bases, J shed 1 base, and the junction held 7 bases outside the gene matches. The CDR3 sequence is CASSPYRGQNTEAFF. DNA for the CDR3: TGTGCCAGCAGCCCGTACAGGGGCCAGAACACTGAAGCTTTCTTT.

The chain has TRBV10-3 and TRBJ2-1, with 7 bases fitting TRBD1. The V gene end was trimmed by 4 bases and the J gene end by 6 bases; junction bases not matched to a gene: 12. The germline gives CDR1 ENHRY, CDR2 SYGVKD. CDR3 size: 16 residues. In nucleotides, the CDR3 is TGTGCCATCAGTGCGAACCCACTCTCAGGGGGCAATGAGCAGTTCTTC. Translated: CAISANPLSGGNEQFF.

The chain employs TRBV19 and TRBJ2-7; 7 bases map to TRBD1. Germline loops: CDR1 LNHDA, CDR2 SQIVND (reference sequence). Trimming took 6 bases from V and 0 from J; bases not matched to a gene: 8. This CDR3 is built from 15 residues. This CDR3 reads CASSPGQSFSYEQYF. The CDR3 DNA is TGTGCCAGTAGCCCGGGACAGAGTTTCTCCTACGAGCAGTACTTC.

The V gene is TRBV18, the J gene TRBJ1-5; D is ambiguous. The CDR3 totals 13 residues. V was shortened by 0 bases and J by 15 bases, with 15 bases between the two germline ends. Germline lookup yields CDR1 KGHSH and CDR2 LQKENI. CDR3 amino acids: CASSPPSPARRHF. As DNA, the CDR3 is TGTGCCAGCTCACCACCGAGCCCAGCCCGGAGGCATTTT. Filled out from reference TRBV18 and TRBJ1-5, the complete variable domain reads NAGVMQNPRHLVRRRGQEARLRCSPMKGHSHVYWYRQLPEEGLKFMVYLQKENIIDESGMPKERFSAEFPKEGPSILRIQQVVRGDSAAYFCASSPPSPARRHFGDGTRLSIL.

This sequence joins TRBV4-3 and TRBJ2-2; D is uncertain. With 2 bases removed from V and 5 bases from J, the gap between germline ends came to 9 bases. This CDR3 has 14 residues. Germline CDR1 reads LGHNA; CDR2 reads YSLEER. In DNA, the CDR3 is TGCGCCAGCAGCCAAAGTAGGGTTACCGGGGAGCTGTTTTTT. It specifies CASSQSRVTGELFF.

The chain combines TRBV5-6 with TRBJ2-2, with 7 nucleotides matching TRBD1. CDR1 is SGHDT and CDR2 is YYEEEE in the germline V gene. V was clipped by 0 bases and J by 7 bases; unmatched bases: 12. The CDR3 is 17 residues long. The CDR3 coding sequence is TGTGCCAGCAGCTTGGATTCGAGACAGGGATATCACGGGGAGCTGTTTTTT. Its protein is CASSLDSRQGYHGELFF.

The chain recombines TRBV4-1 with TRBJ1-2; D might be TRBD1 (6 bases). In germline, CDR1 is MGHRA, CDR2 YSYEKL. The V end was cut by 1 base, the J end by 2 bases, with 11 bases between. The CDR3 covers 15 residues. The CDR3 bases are TGCGCCAGCAGCCAAGTAACCAGGGGAAACTATGGCTACACCTTC. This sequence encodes CASSQVTRGNYGYTF.

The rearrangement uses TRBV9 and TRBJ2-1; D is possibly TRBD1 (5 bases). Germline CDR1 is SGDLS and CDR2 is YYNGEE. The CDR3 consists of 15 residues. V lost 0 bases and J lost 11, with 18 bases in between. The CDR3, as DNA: TGTGCCAGCAGCGTAGGGGGTGGGAAACAGGTCCAGCAGTTCTTC. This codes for CASSVGGGKQVQQFF.

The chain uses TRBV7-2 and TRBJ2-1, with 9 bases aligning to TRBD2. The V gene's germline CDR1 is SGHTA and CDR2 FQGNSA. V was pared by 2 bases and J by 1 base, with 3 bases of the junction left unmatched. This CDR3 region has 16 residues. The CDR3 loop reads CASSLTSGWSYNEQFF. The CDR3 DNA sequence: TGTGCCAGCAGCTTAACTAGCGGGTGGTCCTACAATGAGCAGTTCTTC.